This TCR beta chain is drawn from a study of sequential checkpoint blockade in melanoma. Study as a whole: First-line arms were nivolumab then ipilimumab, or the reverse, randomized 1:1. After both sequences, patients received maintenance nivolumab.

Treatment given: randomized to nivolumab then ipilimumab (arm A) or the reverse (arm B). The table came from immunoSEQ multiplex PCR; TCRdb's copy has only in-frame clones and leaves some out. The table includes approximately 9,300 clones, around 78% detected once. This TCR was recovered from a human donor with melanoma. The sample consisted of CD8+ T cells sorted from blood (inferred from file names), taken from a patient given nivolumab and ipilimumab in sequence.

The DNA of the CDR3 is TGTGCCAGTAGTATAGCCCTACAGGGGACTCGGCCCCAGCATTTT. It specifies CASSIALQGTRPQHF. The genes are TRBV19 and TRBJ1-5; 7 nucleotides line up with TRBD1. Germline V gene sequence: CDR1 LNHDA, CDR2 SQIVND (reference sequence). The V and J ends lost 1 base and 9 bases, in that order; junction bases with no gene match: 9. This CDR3 comprises 15 residues.